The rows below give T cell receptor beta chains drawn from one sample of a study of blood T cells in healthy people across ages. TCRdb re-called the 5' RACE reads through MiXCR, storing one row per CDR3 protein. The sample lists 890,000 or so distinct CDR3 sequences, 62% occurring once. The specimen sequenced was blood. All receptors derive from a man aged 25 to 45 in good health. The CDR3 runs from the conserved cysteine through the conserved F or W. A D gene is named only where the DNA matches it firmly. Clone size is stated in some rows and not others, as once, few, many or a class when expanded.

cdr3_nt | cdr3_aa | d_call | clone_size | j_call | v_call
TGTGCCAGCAGCCCGATCCCACTAGCGGGGATCACAGATACGCAGTATTTT | CASSPIPLAGITDTQYF | TRBD2 | NA | TRBJ2-3 | TRBV5-8
TGTGCCTGGAGTGTGGGGACACCTTCCCTCTATAATTCACCCCTCCACTTT | CAWSVGTPSLYNSPLHF | NA | once | TRBJ1-6 | TRBV30
TGCAGCGTTGCTGCGGGGCTTCCCTACGAGCAGTACTTC | CSVAAGLPYEQYF | NA | NA | TRBJ2-7 | TRBV29-1
TGCGCCAGCAGCCAAGAAATGGGGGACAGGGCGGAAATACCCTACGAGCAGTACTTC | CASSQEMGDRAEIPYEQYF | TRBD1 | NA | TRBJ2-7 | TRBV4-3
TGCGCCAGCAGCCTCCGACTAGCGGGGGGGCCGGGTTTCTTCTACGAGCAGTACTTC | CASSLRLAGGPGFFYEQYF | TRBD2 | few | TRBJ2-7 | TRBV5-1
TGTGCCAGCAGCCAAGGGAGCGGGACAGGCCTGTACTTC | CASSQGSGTGLYF | NA | NA | TRBJ2-4 | TRBV14
TGCAGTGCCGCCAACGTGGTCCCCTCAGTGGAGCAGTACTTC | CSAANVVPSVEQYF | NA | NA | TRBJ2-5 | TRBV20-1
TGCAGCGTTGAGGGGCGGGGGGGCTTGACAGATACGCAGTATTTT | CSVEGRGGLTDTQYF | TRBD2 | few | TRBJ2-3 | TRBV29-1
TGTGCCATCAGTGAGTCAGGGCAGCAGTACTTC | CAISESGQQYF | NA | NA | TRBJ2-7 | TRBV10-3
TGCAGTGCCGGGACAGGAGACATTCAGTACTTC | CSAGTGDIQYF | TRBD1 | NA | TRBJ2-4 | TRBV20-1
TGTGCCTGGGACACGGGGCTGAACTATGGCTACACCTTC | CAWDTGLNYGYTF | NA | few | TRBJ1-2 | TRBV30